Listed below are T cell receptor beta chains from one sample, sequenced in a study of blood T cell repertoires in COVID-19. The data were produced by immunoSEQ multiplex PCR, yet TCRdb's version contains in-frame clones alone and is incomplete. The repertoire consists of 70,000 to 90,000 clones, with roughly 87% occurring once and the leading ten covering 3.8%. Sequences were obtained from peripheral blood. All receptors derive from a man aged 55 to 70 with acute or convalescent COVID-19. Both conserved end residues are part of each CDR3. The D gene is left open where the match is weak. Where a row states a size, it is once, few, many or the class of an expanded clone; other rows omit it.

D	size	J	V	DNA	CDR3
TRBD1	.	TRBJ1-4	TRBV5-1	TGCGCCAGCAGCTTGAATGCGGACAGGGGGTCGGAACTGTTTTTT	CASSLNADRGSELFF
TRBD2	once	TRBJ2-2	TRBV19	TGTGCCAGTATCTCGAGAGGGGCTAGCGGGAGAGGGGACACCGGGGAGCTGTTTTTT	CASISRGASGRGDTGELFF
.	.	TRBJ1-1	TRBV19	TGTGCCAGTAGTATAGATCTATACGGGGAGATAGGGACACCTGAAGCTTTCTTT	CASSIDLYGEIGTPEAFF
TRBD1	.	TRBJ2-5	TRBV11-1	TGTGCCAGCAGCTTAGCCGGGACAGACCAAGAGACCCAGTACTTC	CASSLAGTDQETQYF
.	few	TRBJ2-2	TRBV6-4	TGTGCCAGCAGTGGGGCAGTAAACACCGGGGAGCTGTTTTTT	CASSGAVNTGELFF
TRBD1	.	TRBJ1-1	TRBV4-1	TGCGCCAGCAGCCAACATGCCGGGACAGGGGGCCGAAACACTGAAGCTTTCTTT	CASSQHAGTGGRNTEAFF
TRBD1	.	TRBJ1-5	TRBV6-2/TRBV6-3	TGTGCCAGCAGCCCACAGACAGGGACTCAGCCCCAGCATTTT	CASSPQTGTQPQHF
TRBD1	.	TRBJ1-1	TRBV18	TGTGCCAGCTCACCTCGGACAGGGGGAGGGATGAACACTGAAGCTTTCTTT	CASSPRTGGGMNTEAFF
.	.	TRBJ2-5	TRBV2	TGTGCCAGCAGTGAACGAGAGACCCAGTACTTC	CASSERETQYF
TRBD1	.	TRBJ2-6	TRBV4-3	TGCGCCAGCAGCCCCGACAGGGGCGCTGGGGCCAACGTCCTGACTTTC	CASSPDRGAGANVLTF
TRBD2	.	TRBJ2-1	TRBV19	TGTGCCAGTAGTATGGGCGGGGGGGCCCCCCCTTTAGAGCAGTTCTTC	CASSMGGGAPPLEQFF
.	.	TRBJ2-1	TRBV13	TGTGCCAGCAGCACCGGGGTGGTGGAGCAGTTCTTC	CASSTGVVEQFF
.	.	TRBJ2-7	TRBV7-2	TGTGCCAGCAGCTTAACAAGACAGAGCGAGCAGTACTTC	CASSLTRQSEQYF
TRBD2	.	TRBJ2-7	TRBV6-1	TGTGCCAGCAGTGAAGGACTAGCCCTCTCCTACGAGCAGTACTTC	CASSEGLALSYEQYF
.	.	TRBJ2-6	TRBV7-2	TGTGCCAGCAGCTTAGCTGTGGCGGGCTACTCTGGGACCAACGTCCTGACTTTC	CASSLAVAGYSGTNVLTF
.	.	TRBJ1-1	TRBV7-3	TGTGCCAGCAGCTTATCTCCAGGGGTCCACAACACTGAAGCTTTCTTT	CASSLSPGVHNTEAFF
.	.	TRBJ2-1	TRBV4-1	TGCGCCAGCAGCCAAGGTTCCACCCGCGGAGCCTTCTACAATGAGCAGTTCTTC	CASSQGSTRGAFYNEQFF
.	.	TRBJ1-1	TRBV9	TGTGCCAGCAGCCCTAGCCACACTGAAGCTTTCTTT	CASSPSHTEAFF
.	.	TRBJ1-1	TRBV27	TGTGCCAGCAGGCAGGGCCCAGGGACTGAAGCTTTCTTT	CASRQGPGTEAFF
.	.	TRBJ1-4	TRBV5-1	TGCGCCAGCAGCCAAAGCGGACTCGAAAAACTGTTTTTT	CASSQSGLEKLFF
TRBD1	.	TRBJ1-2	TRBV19	TGTGCCAGTAGTTTCGACAGGGGTGGCTACACCTTC	CASSFDRGGYTF
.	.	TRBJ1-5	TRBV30	TGTGCCTGGGGCCATTCGGGTAGCAATCAGCCCCAGCATTTT	CAWGHSGSNQPQHF
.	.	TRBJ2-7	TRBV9	TGTGCCAGCAGCGTAGAAGACAGATACGAGCAGTACTTC	CASSVEDRYEQYF
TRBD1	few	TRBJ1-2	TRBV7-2	TGTGCCAGCAGCCGGCGACAGGGTTCTAACTATGGCTACACCTTC	CASSRRQGSNYGYTF
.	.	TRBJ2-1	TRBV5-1	TGCGCCAGCAGCTTGTTCGGCGGTCCTTCCTACAATGAGCAGTTCTTC	CASSLFGGPSYNEQFF
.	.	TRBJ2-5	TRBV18	TGTGCCAGCTCACCCAATAGACAAGAGACCCAGTACTTC	CASSPNRQETQYF
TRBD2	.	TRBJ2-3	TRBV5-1	TGCGCCAGCAGCGACCTAGCGGGGGGGCCCCCTGGCACAGATACGCAGTATTTT	CASSDLAGGPPGTDTQYF
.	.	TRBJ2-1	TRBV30	TGTGCCTGGAGTGTACAAGGCTGGGCAAATGAGCAGTTCTTC	CAWSVQGWANEQFF
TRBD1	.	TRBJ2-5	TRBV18	TGTGCCAGCTCACCCGGACCGGGACAGCCGAACCAAGAGACCCAGTACTTC	CASSPGPGQPNQETQYF
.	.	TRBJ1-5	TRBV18	TGTGCCAGCTCACCAAGTATAAGAATTGGGCATCAGCCCCAGCATTTT	CASSPSIRIGHQPQHF
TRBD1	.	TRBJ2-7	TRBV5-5	TGTGCCAGCAGCACCGGGACAGGGGTACGGCAGTACTTC	CASSTGTGVRQYF
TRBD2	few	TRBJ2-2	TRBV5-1	TGCGCCAGCAGCTTATTAGCGGGTATAAGGCCCGGGGAGCTGTTTTTT	CASSLLAGIRPGELFF
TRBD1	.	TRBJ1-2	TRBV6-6	TGTGCCACCCCCAAGGACAGGTCACTGGGCTACACCTTC	CATPKDRSLGYTF
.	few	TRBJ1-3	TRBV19	TGTGCCAGTAGGGAAGGGGCTGGAAACACCATATATTTT	CASREGAGNTIYF
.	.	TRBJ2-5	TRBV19	TGTGCCAGTAGTATAGCGAGCCAAGAGACCCAGTACTTC	CASSIASQETQYF
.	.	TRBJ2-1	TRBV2	TGTGCCAGCAGTGAAGCAAGAGGGGGGGTTTACAATGAGCAGTTCTTC	CASSEARGGVYNEQFF
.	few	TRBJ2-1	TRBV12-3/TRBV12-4	TGTGCCAGCAGTTTGCCGGGATACAATGAGCAGTTCTTC	CASSLPGYNEQFF
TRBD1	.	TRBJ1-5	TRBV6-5	TGTGCCAGCAGTTGGGACAGGGAGAGAGGTCAGCCCCAGCATTTT	CASSWDRERGQPQHF
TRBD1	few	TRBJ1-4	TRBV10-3	TGTGCCATCAGTGAATTGACAGGGGTGAATGAAAAACTGTTTTTT	CAISELTGVNEKLFF
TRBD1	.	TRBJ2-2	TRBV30	TGTGCCTGGAGAAGACAGGGTATTACCGGGGAGCTGTTTTTT	CAWRRQGITGELFF
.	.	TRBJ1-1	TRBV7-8	TGTGCCAGCAGCTTGGGAGAGAACACTGAAGCTTTCTTT	CASSLGENTEAFF
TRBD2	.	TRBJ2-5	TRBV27	TGTGCCAGCAGCCCGGGACTAGCGGGAGGTTCAGAGACCCAGTACTTC	CASSPGLAGGSETQYF
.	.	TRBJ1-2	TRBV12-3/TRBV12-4	TGTGCCAGCAGTTTTGTGGACATTCAACGCTACACCTTC	CASSFVDIQRYTF
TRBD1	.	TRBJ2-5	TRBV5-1	TGCGCCAGCCGCACAGGGGGCGATATCGAGGCCGCAGAGACCCAGTACTTC	CASRTGGDIEAAETQYF
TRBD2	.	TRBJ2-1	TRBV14	TGTGCCAGCAGCCTTATTAGCGGGCCAACCTACAATGAGCAGTTCTTC	CASSLISGPTYNEQFF
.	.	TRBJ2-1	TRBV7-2	TGTGCCAGCAGCTCCAGGGGTTTCCATGAGCAGTTCTTC	CASSSRGFHEQFF
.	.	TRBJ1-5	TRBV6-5	TGTGCCAGCAGATTGTTACAGAATAGCAATCAGCCCCAGCATTTT	CASRLLQNSNQPQHF
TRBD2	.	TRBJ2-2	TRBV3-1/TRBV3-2	TGTGCCAGCAGCAAACTAGCGGGAGTTAGAACCGGGGAGCTGTTTTTT	CASSKLAGVRTGELFF
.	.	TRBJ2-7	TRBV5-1	TGCGCCAGCAGTCCGGGACAAATTTACGAGCAGTACTTC	CASSPGQIYEQYF
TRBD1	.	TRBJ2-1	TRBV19	TGTGCCAGTAGGGGACAGGGAGTGGGTGAGCAGTTCTTC	CASRGQGVGEQFF
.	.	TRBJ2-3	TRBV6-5	TGTGCCAGCAGTACTCGGGACACAGATACGCAGTATTTT	CASSTRDTDTQYF
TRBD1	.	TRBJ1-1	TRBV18	TGTGCCAGCTCACTCGGTCTCGGGACAGCGAACACTGAAGCTTTCTTT	CASSLGLGTANTEAFF
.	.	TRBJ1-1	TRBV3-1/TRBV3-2	TGTGCCAGCAGCCCTCACCTTAGCGGAACTGAAGCTTTCTTT	CASSPHLSGTEAFF